This is a list of T cell receptor beta chains from one sample in a study of brain T cells in children with intractable seizures. Method: immunoSEQ multiplex PCR; TCRdb's copy keeps in-frame clones and lacks some. Of 300,000 to 400,000 clones detected, nearly 95% appear once; the ten largest clones hold around 5%. Sequencing used peripheral blood, obtained more than 4 months after surgery. The origin of the receptors is a boy in the first two years of life with tuberous sclerosis and intractable seizures. Each CDR3 is given with its conserved first and last residue. D genes are given only for firm matches. The size of a clone is reported for some rows only, either as once, few or many, or as a class for expanded clones.

clone_size: NA; d_call: NA; v_call: TRBV29-1; j_call: TRBJ2-4; cdr3_aa: CSVEDSRTIIAKNIQYF; cdr3_nt: TGCAGCGTTGAAGATTCTCGGACAATAATAGCCAAAAACATTCAGTACTTC
clone_size: NA; d_call: TRBD1; v_call: TRBV29-1; j_call: TRBJ1-5; cdr3_aa: CSVALDRGDNQPQHF; cdr3_nt: TGCAGCGTTGCTCTTGACAGGGGGGACAATCAGCCCCAGCATTTT
clone_size: NA; d_call: NA; v_call: TRBV5-4; j_call: TRBJ2-5; cdr3_aa: CASSFGGAETQYF; cdr3_nt: TGTGCCAGCAGCTTCGGGGGCGCAGAGACCCAGTACTTC
clone_size: NA; d_call: NA; v_call: TRBV9; j_call: TRBJ2-2; cdr3_aa: CASAPMGRGELFF; cdr3_nt: TGTGCCAGCGCCCCGATGGGGCGCGGGGAGCTGTTTTTT
clone_size: NA; d_call: TRBD2; v_call: TRBV7-9; j_call: TRBJ2-1; cdr3_aa: CASSFRRGGAPYNEQFF; cdr3_nt: TGTGCCAGCAGCTTCCGCCGCGGGGGGGCCCCCTACAATGAGCAGTTCTTC
clone_size: NA; d_call: NA; v_call: TRBV19; j_call: TRBJ2-7; cdr3_aa: CASSEGYVDEQYF; cdr3_nt: TGTGCCAGTAGTGAGGGGTACGTCGACGAGCAGTACTTC
clone_size: NA; d_call: NA; v_call: TRBV21-1; j_call: TRBJ2-7; cdr3_aa: CASSKDRYSYEQYF; cdr3_nt: TGTGCCAGCAGCAAAGACAGATACTCCTACGAGCAGTACTTC
clone_size: once; d_call: NA; v_call: TRBV30; j_call: TRBJ1-1; cdr3_aa: CAWSVLGRGTEAFF; cdr3_nt: TGTGCCTGGAGTGTACTGGGTAGGGGAACTGAAGCTTTCTTT
clone_size: NA; d_call: NA; v_call: TRBV7-3; j_call: TRBJ2-5; cdr3_aa: CASSLIPEETQYF; cdr3_nt: TGTGCCAGCAGCTTAATACCCGAAGAGACCCAGTACTTC
clone_size: NA; d_call: NA; v_call: TRBV7-9; j_call: TRBJ1-1; cdr3_aa: CASELQGGTEAFF; cdr3_nt: TGTGCCAGTGAGTTACAGGGAGGAACTGAAGCTTTCTTT
clone_size: NA; d_call: NA; v_call: TRBV19; j_call: TRBJ1-6; cdr3_aa: CASSYRRDSPLHF; cdr3_nt: TGTGCCAGTAGTTACCGTCGGGATTCACCCCTCCACTTT
clone_size: NA; d_call: TRBD2; v_call: TRBV27; j_call: TRBJ2-7; cdr3_aa: CASSLGTSSYEQYF; cdr3_nt: TGTGCCAGCAGTTTAGGGACTAGCTCCTACGAGCAGTACTTC
clone_size: NA; d_call: NA; v_call: TRBV12-3/TRBV12-4; j_call: TRBJ2-1; cdr3_aa: CASSQGRYNEQFF; cdr3_nt: TGTGCCAGCAGTCAAGGCAGGTACAATGAGCAGTTCTTC
clone_size: NA; d_call: NA; v_call: TRBV6-5; j_call: TRBJ1-2; cdr3_aa: CASSTRGWDYGYTF; cdr3_nt: TGTGCCAGCAGCACTCGGGGATGGGACTATGGCTACACCTTC
clone_size: NA; d_call: NA; v_call: TRBV5-1; j_call: TRBJ1-6; cdr3_aa: CASSLAARAESYNSPLHF; cdr3_nt: TGCGCCAGCAGCTTGGCTGCGAGGGCCGAGTCCTATAATTCACCCCTCCACTTT
clone_size: NA; d_call: NA; v_call: TRBV24-1; j_call: TRBJ1-1; cdr3_aa: CATRGPNTEAFF; cdr3_nt: TGTGCCACCAGGGGTCCGAACACTGAAGCTTTCTTT
clone_size: NA; d_call: NA; v_call: TRBV4-2; j_call: TRBJ1-1; cdr3_aa: CASSQEGEGGADEAFF; cdr3_nt: TGTGCCAGCAGCCAAGAAGGGGAGGGGGGTGCTGATGAAGCTTTCTTT
clone_size: NA; d_call: NA; v_call: TRBV7-6; j_call: TRBJ2-1; cdr3_aa: CASSSVDEQFF; cdr3_nt: TGTGCCAGCAGCTCCGTAGATGAGCAGTTCTTC
clone_size: NA; d_call: NA; v_call: TRBV7-9; j_call: TRBJ2-7; cdr3_aa: CASSGKEGAAYEQYF; cdr3_nt: TGTGCCAGCAGTGGAAAGGAGGGGGCTGCCTACGAGCAGTACTTC
clone_size: NA; d_call: NA; v_call: TRBV7-3; j_call: TRBJ1-1; cdr3_aa: CASSPLPGTEAFF; cdr3_nt: TGTGCCAGCAGCCCCCTCCCTGGGACTGAAGCTTTCTTT
clone_size: NA; d_call: NA; v_call: TRBV14; j_call: TRBJ1-6; cdr3_aa: CASSQDPRNSPLHF; cdr3_nt: TGTGCCAGCAGCCAAGATCCACGTAATTCACCCCTCCACTTT
clone_size: NA; d_call: NA; v_call: TRBV7-2; j_call: TRBJ2-2; cdr3_aa: CASSLEPGTGELFF; cdr3_nt: TGTGCCAGCAGCTTAGAACCCGGGACCGGGGAGCTGTTTTTT
clone_size: few; d_call: NA; v_call: TRBV19; j_call: TRBJ1-5; cdr3_aa: CASRSPTGFRPNQPQHF; cdr3_nt: TGTGCCAGTAGGAGCCCCACAGGGTTCAGGCCCAATCAGCCCCAGCATTTT
clone_size: NA; d_call: NA; v_call: TRBV5-1; j_call: TRBJ1-2; cdr3_aa: CASSDPAGENGYTF; cdr3_nt: TGCGCCAGCAGCGATCCGGCCGGGGAGAATGGCTACACCTTC
clone_size: NA; d_call: NA; v_call: TRBV9; j_call: TRBJ2-7; cdr3_aa: CASSNGQSYEQYF; cdr3_nt: TGTGCCAGCAGTAATGGACAGTCCTACGAGCAGTACTTC
clone_size: NA; d_call: NA; v_call: TRBV27; j_call: TRBJ1-5; cdr3_aa: CASGRPYSNQPQHF; cdr3_nt: TGTGCCAGCGGACGACCGTATAGCAATCAGCCCCAGCATTTT
clone_size: NA; d_call: TRBD2; v_call: TRBV6-5; j_call: TRBJ2-7; cdr3_aa: CASSLKRGLPYEQYF; cdr3_nt: TGTGCCAGCAGCCTTAAGCGGGGACTACCCTACGAGCAGTACTTC
clone_size: NA; d_call: NA; v_call: TRBV19; j_call: TRBJ1-5; cdr3_aa: CASQGPRAQHF; cdr3_nt: TGTGCCAGCCAGGGACCGCGAGCCCAGCATTTT
clone_size: NA; d_call: TRBD1; v_call: TRBV5-4; j_call: TRBJ1-1; cdr3_aa: CASSGGDRAATEAFF; cdr3_nt: TGTGCCAGCAGCGGGGGGGACAGGGCGGCCACTGAAGCTTTCTTT
clone_size: once; d_call: NA; v_call: TRBV6-4; j_call: TRBJ2-6; cdr3_aa: CASRSDGLSGANVLTF; cdr3_nt: TGTGCCAGCAGATCCGACGGTCTCTCTGGGGCCAACGTCCTGACTTTC
clone_size: NA; d_call: TRBD2; v_call: TRBV24-1; j_call: TRBJ2-3; cdr3_aa: CATSDWTSGRADRNTDTQYF; cdr3_nt: TGTGCCACCAGTGATTGGACTAGCGGGAGGGCCGATCGAAACACAGATACGCAGTATTTT
clone_size: NA; d_call: TRBD2; v_call: TRBV18; j_call: TRBJ2-5; cdr3_aa: CASSPHGGGETQYF; cdr3_nt: TGTGCCAGCTCACCACACGGCGGGGGGGAGACCCAGTACTTC
clone_size: NA; d_call: TRBD1; v_call: TRBV28; j_call: TRBJ1-6; cdr3_aa: CASTPQGGIYLGSYNSPLHF; cdr3_nt: TGTGCCAGCACACCACAGGGGGGCATTTACTTAGGCTCCTATAATTCACCCCTCCACTTT
clone_size: NA; d_call: TRBD1; v_call: TRBV7-9; j_call: TRBJ1-2; cdr3_aa: CASSPTGGYYGYTF; cdr3_nt: TGTGCCAGCAGCCCAACAGGGGGCTACTATGGCTACACCTTC
clone_size: NA; d_call: TRBD1; v_call: TRBV7-6; j_call: TRBJ2-5; cdr3_aa: CASSADRDRGDQETQYF; cdr3_nt: TGTGCCAGCAGCGCCGACCGGGACAGGGGAGACCAAGAGACCCAGTACTTC
clone_size: NA; d_call: NA; v_call: TRBV9; j_call: TRBJ2-1; cdr3_aa: CASSVEAGPPYNEQFF; cdr3_nt: TGTGCCAGCAGCGTAGAGGCGGGACCCCCCTACAATGAGCAGTTCTTC
clone_size: NA; d_call: NA; v_call: TRBV24-1; j_call: TRBJ2-3; cdr3_aa: CATSDSLGTDTQYF; cdr3_nt: TGTGCCACCAGTGATTCCCTTGGCACAGATACGCAGTATTTT
clone_size: NA; d_call: NA; v_call: TRBV7-2; j_call: TRBJ2-7; cdr3_aa: CASSLGLTDYEQYF; cdr3_nt: TGTGCCAGCAGCTTAGGGTTGACAGACTACGAGCAGTACTTC
clone_size: NA; d_call: NA; v_call: TRBV30; j_call: TRBJ1-2; cdr3_aa: CALQAGGPGYTF; cdr3_nt: TGTGCCTTACAGGCAGGCGGACCCGGCTACACCTTC
clone_size: NA; d_call: NA; v_call: TRBV7-3; j_call: TRBJ1-1; cdr3_aa: CASSPSGGVAEAFF; cdr3_nt: TGTGCCAGCAGCCCCTCGGGCGGTGTAGCTGAAGCTTTCTTT
clone_size: NA; d_call: NA; v_call: TRBV7-3; j_call: TRBJ2-3; cdr3_aa: CARPGGVGTDTQYF; cdr3_nt: TGTGCCCGCCCAGGCGGGGTGGGCACAGATACGCAGTATTTT